The 13 T cell receptor beta chains below come from one sample, sequenced in a study of T cell repertoires in cytomegalovirus infection. No antigens are known for them. TCRdb re-analysed the reads in MiXCR, keeping a single row per CDR3 protein. The table records approximately 340,000 distinct CDR3 sequences, about 27% of them present only once. The material was cultured PBMCs, obtained from culture after CMV antigen stimulation. The source of these receptors is a human donor in good health (CMV status not recorded). Some clones in this sample may be carry-over from other donors' samples.

The table lists this clonotype with a few counts. This chain links TRBV6-1 with TRBJ1-2; 10 bases align to TRBD1. V trimming: 5 bases; J trimming: 8 bases; junction bases outside the gene matches: 17. CDR3 length equals 17 residues. Per germline, CDR1 MNHNS and CDR2 SASEGT. In nucleotides, the CDR3 is TGTGCCAGCAGTAACTACTCCGGGACAGGGGCCGCAGGGGGCTACACCTTC. The encoded protein is CASSNYSGTGAAGGYTF.

This clonotype was counted between two and nine times. V and J are TRBV6-6 and TRBJ1-2; TRBD1 matches at 8 bases. The length of the CDR3 is 15 residues. Looked up from germline, CDR1 is MNHNY and CDR2 is SVGAGI (reference sequence). J was trimmed by 3 bases and V by 2 bases; bases with no gene match: 5. The chain's CDR3 is CASSYPGGADYGYTF. For the CDR3, the DNA is TGTGCCAGCAGTTACCCAGGGGGCGCTGACTATGGCTACACCTTC.

The sample holds many counts of this clonotype. The V call is TRBV7-6, the J call TRBJ1-2; 9 bases map to TRBD1. The CDR3 covers 14 residues. Germline CDR1 and CDR2: SGHVS and FNYEAQ. V lost 5 bases to trimming and J lost 7 bases; unmatched junction nucleotides: 8. Here the CDR3 reads CASSPDRGPSGYTF. Here the CDR3 DNA reads TGTGCCAGCAGCCCGGACAGGGGACCTTCTGGCTACACCTTC.

The rearrangement links TRBV7-2 to TRBJ2-3; D possibly matches TRBD1 or TRBD2 (5 bases each). CDR1 and CDR2 (germline): SGHTA, FQGNSA. This CDR3 has 17 residues. V lost 5 bases and J 2 bases, leaving 20 bases between the germline ends. CDR3 sequence: CASSIRGGGPYTDTQYF. CDR3 nucleotide sequence: TGTGCCAGCAGCATCAGAGGTGGGGGTCCTTACACAGATACGCAGTATTTT.

This sequence joins TRBV14 and TRBJ1-2, with D hard to call. The CDR3 loop spans 13 amino acids. Trimming left V 1 base short and J 7 bases short, with 10 bases between. The germline V gene encodes CDR1 SGHDN and CDR2 FVKESK. Written as DNA, the CDR3 is TGTGCCAGCAGCCAAGTGTTGGAGCGTGGCTACACCTTC. Protein sequence: CASSQVLERGYTF.

This clonotype was found a few times. The chain uses TRBV3-1 and TRBJ2-1, with 12 bases fitting TRBD1. The germline CDR1 and CDR2 sequences are LGHDT and YNNKEL (reference sequence). J gave up 10 bases and V 4 bases, and 11 bases lay outside the gene matches. The CDR3 contains 16 residues. CDR3 sequence: CASSPAGQGASGEQFF. CDR3 nucleotides: TGTGCCAGCAGCCCTGCGGGACAGGGGGCTTCGGGAGAGCAGTTCTTC.

The chain combines TRBV6-6 with TRBJ1-2; 10 bases are a match to TRBD1. V shed 5 bases and J 7 bases; nucleotides not matched to a gene: 7. The CDR3 has 14 amino acids. The germline V gene has CDR1 MNHNY and CDR2 SVGAGI (reference sequence). This CDR3 is CASSGAGTGVGYTF. CDR3 sequence (DNA): TGTGCCAGCAGTGGAGCCGGGACAGGGGTTGGCTACACCTTC.

The V gene is TRBV19, the J gene TRBJ1-3, with no clear D. This CDR3 is 17 amino acids long. Trimming left V 5 bases short and J 0 bases short, with 17 bases between. The germline gives CDR1 LNHDA, CDR2 SQIVND (reference sequence). Written as DNA, the CDR3 is TGTGCCAGTAGTTCCAGCTTAAGGGCCCTCTCTGGAAACACCATATATTTT. This encodes CASSSSLRALSGNTIYF.

Only a few counts were recorded for this clonotype. V is TRBV11-2 and J is TRBJ1-2; D perhaps matches TRBD1 (6 bases). The germline gives CDR1 SGHAT, CDR2 FQNNGV. The CDR3 is made up of 14 amino acids. Trimming shortened V by 1 base and J by 3 bases, and 9 bases separated the two germline ends. The CDR3 is CASSLAYRDYGYTF. The CDR3 DNA sequence: TGTGCCAGCAGCTTAGCGTACAGGGACTATGGCTACACCTTC. Using reference TRBV11-2 and TRBJ1-2 for the parts outside the CDR3, the full variable domain is EAGVAQSPRYKIIEKRQSVAFWCNPISGHATLYWYQQILGQGPKLLIQFQNNGVVDDSQLPKDRFSAERLKGVDSTLKIQPAKLEDSAVYLCASSLAYRDYGYTFGSGTRLTVV.

V is TRBV18 and J is TRBJ2-7, with 9 nucleotides matching TRBD2. Losses at the gene ends were 2 bases for V and 7 bases for J; bases not matched to a gene: 12. This CDR3 contains 16 residues. Germline assignment: CDR1 KGHSH and CDR2 LQKENI. This chain's CDR3 is CASSPTAGGPGGEQYF. CDR3 sequence (DNA): TGTGCCAGCTCACCAACGGCGGGAGGGCCTGGTGGTGAGCAGTACTTC.

V usage is TRBV4-1 and J usage is TRBJ2-3, with 12 bases matching TRBD2. This CDR3 has 17 amino acids. Germline CDR1 MGHRA, CDR2 YSYEKL. V was clipped by 4 bases and J by 0 bases; unmatched bases: 5. The CDR3 DNA is TGCGCCAGCAGCCGCTCGGGGACTAGCGGGAGCACAGATACGCAGTATTTT. It is translated as CASSRSGTSGSTDTQYF.

This chain connects TRBV11-2 to TRBJ2-1, with 10 positions matching TRBD1. The CDR3 is 16 amino acids. After removal of 6 bases from V and 4 bases from J, the junction contained 9 bases not matched to a gene. Germline assignment: CDR1 SGHAT and CDR2 FQNNGV. CDR3 residues: CASRGMGTGAYNEQFF. The DNA of the CDR3 is TGTGCCAGCAGGGGGATGGGGACAGGGGCTTACAATGAGCAGTTCTTC.

V is TRBV7-6 and J is TRBJ1-1; no firm D call. The CDR3 has 13 amino acids. V was clipped by 8 bases and J by 1 base, with 11 bases between them. CDR1 is SGHVS and CDR2 is FNYEAQ in the germline V gene. The DNA for the CDR3 is TGTGCCAGCGGCCTTTGGGGGAACACTGAAGCTTTCTTT. Amino acids: CASGLWGNTEAFF.